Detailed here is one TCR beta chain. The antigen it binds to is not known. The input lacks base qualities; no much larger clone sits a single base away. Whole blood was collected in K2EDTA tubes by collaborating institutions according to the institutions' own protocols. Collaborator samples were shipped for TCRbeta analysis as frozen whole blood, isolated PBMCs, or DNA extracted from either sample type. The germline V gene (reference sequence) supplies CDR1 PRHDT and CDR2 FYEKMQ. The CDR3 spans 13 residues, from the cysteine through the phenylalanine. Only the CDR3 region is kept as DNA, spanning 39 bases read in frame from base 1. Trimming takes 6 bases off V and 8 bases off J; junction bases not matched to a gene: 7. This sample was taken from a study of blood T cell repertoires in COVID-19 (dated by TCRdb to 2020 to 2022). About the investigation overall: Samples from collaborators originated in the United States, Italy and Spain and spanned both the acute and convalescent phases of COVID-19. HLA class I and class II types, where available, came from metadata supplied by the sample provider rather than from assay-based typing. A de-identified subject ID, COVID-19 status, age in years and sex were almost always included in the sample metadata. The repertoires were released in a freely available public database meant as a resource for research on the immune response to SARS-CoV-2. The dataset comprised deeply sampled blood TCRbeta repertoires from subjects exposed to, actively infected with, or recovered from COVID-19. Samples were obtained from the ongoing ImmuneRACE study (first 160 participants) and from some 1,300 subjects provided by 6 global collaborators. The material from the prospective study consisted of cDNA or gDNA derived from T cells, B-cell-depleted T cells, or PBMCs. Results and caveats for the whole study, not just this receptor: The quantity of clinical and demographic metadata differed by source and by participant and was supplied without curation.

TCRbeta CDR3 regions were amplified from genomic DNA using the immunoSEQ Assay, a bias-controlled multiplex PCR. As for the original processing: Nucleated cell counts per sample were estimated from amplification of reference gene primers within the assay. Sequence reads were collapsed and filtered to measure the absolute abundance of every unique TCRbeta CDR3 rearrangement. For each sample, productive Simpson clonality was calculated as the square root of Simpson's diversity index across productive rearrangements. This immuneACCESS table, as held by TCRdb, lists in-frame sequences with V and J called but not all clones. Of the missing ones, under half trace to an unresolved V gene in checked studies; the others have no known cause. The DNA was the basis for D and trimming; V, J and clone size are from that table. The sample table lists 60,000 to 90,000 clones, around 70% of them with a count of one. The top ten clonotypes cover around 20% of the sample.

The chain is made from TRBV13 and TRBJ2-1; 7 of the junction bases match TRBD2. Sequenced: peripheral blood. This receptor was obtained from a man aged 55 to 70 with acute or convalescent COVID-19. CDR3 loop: CASRATRGDEQFF. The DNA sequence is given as TGTGCCAGCAGGGCTACCCGGGGGGATGAGCAGTTCTTC.